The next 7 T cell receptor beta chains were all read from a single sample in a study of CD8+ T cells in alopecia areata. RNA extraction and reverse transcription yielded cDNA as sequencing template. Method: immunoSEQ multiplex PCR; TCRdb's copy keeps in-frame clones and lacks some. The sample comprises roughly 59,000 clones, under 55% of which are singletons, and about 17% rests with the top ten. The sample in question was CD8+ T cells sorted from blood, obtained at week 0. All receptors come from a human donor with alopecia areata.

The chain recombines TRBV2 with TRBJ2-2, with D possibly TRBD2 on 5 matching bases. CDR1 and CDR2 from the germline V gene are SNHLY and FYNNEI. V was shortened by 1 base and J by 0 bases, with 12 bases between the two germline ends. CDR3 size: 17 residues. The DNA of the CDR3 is TGTGCCAGCAGTGAAGTTTCGCGGGCCGCGAACACCGGGGAGCTGTTTTTT. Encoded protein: CASSEVSRAANTGELFF. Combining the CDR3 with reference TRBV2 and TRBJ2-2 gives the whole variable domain EPEVTQTPSHQVTQMGQEVILRCVPISNHLYFYWYRQILGQKVEFLVSFYNNEISEKSEIFDDQFSVERPDGSNFTLKIRSTKLEDSAMYFCASSEVSRAANTGELFFGEGSRLTVL.

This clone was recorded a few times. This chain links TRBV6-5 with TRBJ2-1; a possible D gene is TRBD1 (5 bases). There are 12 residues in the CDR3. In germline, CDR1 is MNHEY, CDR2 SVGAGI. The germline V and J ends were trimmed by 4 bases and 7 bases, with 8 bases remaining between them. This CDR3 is CASSWGGNEQFF. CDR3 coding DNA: TGTGCCAGCAGTTGGGGCGGTAATGAGCAGTTCTTC.

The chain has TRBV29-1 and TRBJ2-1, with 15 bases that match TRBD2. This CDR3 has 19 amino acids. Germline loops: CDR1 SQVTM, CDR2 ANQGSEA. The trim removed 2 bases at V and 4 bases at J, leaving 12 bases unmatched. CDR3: CSVEPRGTSGRRTYNEQFF. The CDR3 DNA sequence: TGCAGCGTTGAACCACGAGGGACTAGCGGGAGGCGTACATACAATGAGCAGTTCTTC.

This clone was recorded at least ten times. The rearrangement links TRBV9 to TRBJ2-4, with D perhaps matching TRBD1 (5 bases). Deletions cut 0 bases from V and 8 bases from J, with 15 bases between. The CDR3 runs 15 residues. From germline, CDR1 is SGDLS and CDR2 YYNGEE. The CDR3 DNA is TGTGCCAGCAGCGTAGGCCAGGGCGTTTGGGACATTCAGTACTTC. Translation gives CASSVGQGVWDIQYF.

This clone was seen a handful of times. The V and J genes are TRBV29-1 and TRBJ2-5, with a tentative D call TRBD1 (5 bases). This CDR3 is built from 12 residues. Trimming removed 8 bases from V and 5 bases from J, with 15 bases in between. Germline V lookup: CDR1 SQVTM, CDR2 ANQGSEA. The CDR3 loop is CSFRRGMETQYF. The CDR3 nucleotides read TGCAGCTTCCGTAGGGGCATGGAGACCCAGTACTTC.

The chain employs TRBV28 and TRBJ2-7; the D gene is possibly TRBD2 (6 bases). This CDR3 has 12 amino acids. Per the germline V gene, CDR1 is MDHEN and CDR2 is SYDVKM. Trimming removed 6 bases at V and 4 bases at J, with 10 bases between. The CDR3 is CASSPTSYEQYF. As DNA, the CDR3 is TGTGCCAGCAGCCCGACTAGTTACGAGCAGTACTTC.

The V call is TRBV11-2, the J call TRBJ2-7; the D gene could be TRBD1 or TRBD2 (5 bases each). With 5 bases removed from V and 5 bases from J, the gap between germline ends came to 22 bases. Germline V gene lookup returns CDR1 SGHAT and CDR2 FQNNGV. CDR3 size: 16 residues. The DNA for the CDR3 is TGTGCCAGCAGCCTCCATTCGGGACGGGGACGGAACGAGCAGTACTTC. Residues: CASSLHSGRGRNEQYF.